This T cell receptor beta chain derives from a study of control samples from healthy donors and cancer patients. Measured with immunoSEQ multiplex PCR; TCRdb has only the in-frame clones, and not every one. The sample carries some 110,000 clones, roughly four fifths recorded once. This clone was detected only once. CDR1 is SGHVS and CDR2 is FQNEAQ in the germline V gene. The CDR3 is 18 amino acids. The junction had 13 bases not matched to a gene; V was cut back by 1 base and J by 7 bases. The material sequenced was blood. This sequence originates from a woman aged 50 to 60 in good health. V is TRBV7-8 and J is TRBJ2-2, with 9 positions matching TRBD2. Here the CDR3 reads CASSLVGFLAGRVGELFF. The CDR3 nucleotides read TGTGCCAGCAGCTTAGTCGGGTTCCTAGCGGGGAGAGTCGGGGAGCTGTTTTTT.